This is a list of T cell receptor beta chains from one sample in a study of a mutant IDH1 vaccine in newly diagnosed glioma. Here immunoSEQ multiplex PCR was the method, and the copy in TCRdb shows in-frame clones only, minus some. The table has more than 25,000 clones, 70% to 85% seen once. No antigen is known for these receptors. The sample was PBMCs, taken from a glioma patient whose treatment included an IDH1 peptide vaccine. Source of these receptors: a middle-aged man with glioma. Some clones in this sample may be carry-over from other donors' samples. CDR3s include the opening cysteine and the closing phenylalanine or tryptophan. Each record gives: J gene, V gene, CDR3 length, clone size, D gene, CDR3 DNA, CDR3 protein. D genes are given only for firm matches. Size tells how often a clone was seen (once, few, many) or the class of an expanded clone, and some rows leave it out.

J gene: TRBJ1-1
V gene: TRBV7-9
CDR3 length: 14
clone size: -
D gene: TRBD1
CDR3 DNA: TGTGCCAGCAGCTACCAGGGGGTTGGTTCTGAAGCTTTCTTT
CDR3 protein: CASSYQGVGSEAFF

J gene: TRBJ2-7
V gene: TRBV14
CDR3 length: 16
clone size: -
D gene: TRBD1
CDR3 DNA: TGTGCCAGCAGCCGATTCACAGGGGAGCGTTCCTACGAGCAGTACTTC
CDR3 protein: CASSRFTGERSYEQYF

J gene: TRBJ1-3
V gene: TRBV5-1
CDR3 length: 19
clone size: -
D gene: TRBD1
CDR3 DNA: TGCGCCAGCAGCTTGGTTGCGACAGGGGACTTATTCTCTGGAAACACCATATATTTT
CDR3 protein: CASSLVATGDLFSGNTIYF

J gene: TRBJ2-7
V gene: TRBV5-1
CDR3 length: 15
clone size: -
D gene: TRBD2
CDR3 DNA: TGCGCCAGCAGCCCGGGAGGACTAGCGGCTTACGAGCAGTACTTC
CDR3 protein: CASSPGGLAAYEQYF

J gene: TRBJ1-3
V gene: TRBV18
CDR3 length: 13
clone size: -
D gene: TRBD1
CDR3 DNA: TGTGCCAGCTCACCGACAGGGCGGGACACCATATATTTT
CDR3 protein: CASSPTGRDTIYF

J gene: TRBJ2-5
V gene: TRBV2
CDR3 length: 14
clone size: -
D gene: -
CDR3 DNA: TGTGCCAGCAGTCTCCGGAAAATGGGAGAGACCCAGTACTTC
CDR3 protein: CASSLRKMGETQYF

J gene: TRBJ1-1
V gene: TRBV18
CDR3 length: 15
clone size: once
D gene: TRBD1
CDR3 DNA: TGTGCCAGCTCACGGGACAGGGAACCGAACACTGAAGCTTTCTTT
CDR3 protein: CASSRDREPNTEAFF

J gene: TRBJ1-1
V gene: TRBV5-1
CDR3 length: 15
clone size: few
D gene: -
CDR3 DNA: TGCGCCAGCAGCGAGGGACGGTTGATAACAGGTGAAGCTTTCTTT
CDR3 protein: CASSEGRLITGEAFF

J gene: TRBJ2-1
V gene: TRBV30
CDR3 length: 15
clone size: once
D gene: -
CDR3 DNA: TGTGCCTCTATATTCCCCCAGATCTCCTACAATGAGCAGTTCTTC
CDR3 protein: CASIFPQISYNEQFF

J gene: TRBJ1-1
V gene: TRBV29-1
CDR3 length: 15
clone size: few
D gene: TRBD1
CDR3 DNA: TGCAGCGTTGAAGATCGGAGACAGGGGGGCACTGAAGCTTTCTTT
CDR3 protein: CSVEDRRQGGTEAFF

J gene: TRBJ1-1
V gene: TRBV5-1
CDR3 length: 14
clone size: -
D gene: -
CDR3 DNA: TGCGCCAGCAGCTCGACAGGAGGGGACACTGAAGCTTTCTTT
CDR3 protein: CASSSTGGDTEAFF

J gene: TRBJ1-1
V gene: TRBV2
CDR3 length: 14
clone size: -
D gene: -
CDR3 DNA: TGTGCCAGCAGCACTTCCGGGGGGAACACTGAAGCTTTCTTT
CDR3 protein: CASSTSGGNTEAFF

J gene: TRBJ1-5
V gene: TRBV7-2
CDR3 length: 14
clone size: -
D gene: -
CDR3 DNA: TGTGCCAGCAGCTTATATGGGCCCCATCAGCCCCAGCATTTT
CDR3 protein: CASSLYGPHQPQHF

J gene: TRBJ1-6
V gene: TRBV6-5
CDR3 length: 15
clone size: -
D gene: -
CDR3 DNA: TGTGCCAGCAGTTTTTGGGGGGGGACTAATTCACCCCTCCACTTT
CDR3 protein: CASSFWGGTNSPLHF

J gene: TRBJ2-7
V gene: TRBV7-2
CDR3 length: 16
clone size: -
D gene: TRBD2
CDR3 DNA: TGTGCCAGCAGCGCTATTTATGGGGGGGGATCCTACGAGCAGTACTTC
CDR3 protein: CASSAIYGGGSYEQYF

J gene: TRBJ1-5
V gene: TRBV4-1
CDR3 length: 17
clone size: once
D gene: -
CDR3 DNA: TGCGCCAGCAGCCAAGAACTTAGGGTTCGTAACAATCAGCCCCAGCATTTT
CDR3 protein: CASSQELRVRNNQPQHF

J gene: TRBJ1-1
V gene: TRBV20-1
CDR3 length: 11
clone size: few
D gene: -
CDR3 DNA: TGCAGTGCTACCTCGGTTACTGAAGCTTTCTTT
CDR3 protein: CSATSVTEAFF

J gene: TRBJ1-1
V gene: TRBV6-1
CDR3 length: 13
clone size: few
D gene: -
CDR3 DNA: TGTGCCAGCAGACTTACAGGAGACACTGAAGCTTTCTTT
CDR3 protein: CASRLTGDTEAFF

J gene: TRBJ1-2
V gene: TRBV6-6
CDR3 length: 13
clone size: -
D gene: -
CDR3 DNA: TGTGCCAGCAGTCCCGCCGGACAGTATGGCTACACCTTC
CDR3 protein: CASSPAGQYGYTF

J gene: TRBJ2-1
V gene: TRBV7-9
CDR3 length: 12
clone size: once
D gene: -
CDR3 DNA: TGTGCCAGCAGCGCCTCGTACAATGAGCAGTTCTTC
CDR3 protein: CASSASYNEQFF

J gene: TRBJ2-2
V gene: TRBV7-9
CDR3 length: 16
clone size: -
D gene: -
CDR3 DNA: TGTGCCAGCAGCTTGTCGTGGGGATCGAACACCGGGGAGCTGTTTTTT
CDR3 protein: CASSLSWGSNTGELFF

J gene: TRBJ2-3
V gene: TRBV6-1
CDR3 length: 17
clone size: -
D gene: -
CDR3 DNA: TGTGCCAGCAGTGAAGGGCCCGGGGGCGGGGTACTCCTAACGCAGTATTTT
CDR3 protein: CASSEGPGGGVLLTQYF

J gene: TRBJ2-3
V gene: TRBV20-1
CDR3 length: 10
clone size: -
D gene: -
CDR3 DNA: TGCAGTGCTAGCCTAAAGACGCAGTATTTT
CDR3 protein: CSASLKTQYF

J gene: TRBJ1-2
V gene: TRBV19
CDR3 length: 11
clone size: -
D gene: -
CDR3 DNA: TGTGCCAGTAGTATTATGGATGGCTACACCTTC
CDR3 protein: CASSIMDGYTF

J gene: TRBJ1-1
V gene: TRBV7-9
CDR3 length: 15
clone size: few
D gene: TRBD1
CDR3 DNA: TGTGCCAGCAGCTCGATCGGCAGGGGGGACACTGAAGCTTTCTTT
CDR3 protein: CASSSIGRGDTEAFF

J gene: TRBJ1-2
V gene: TRBV6-4
CDR3 length: 16
clone size: few
D gene: TRBD1
CDR3 DNA: TGTGCCAGCAGTCCATCTTTCGTTGGACAGGGTTCTGGCTACACCTTC
CDR3 protein: CASSPSFVGQGSGYTF

J gene: TRBJ2-7
V gene: TRBV5-4
CDR3 length: 14
clone size: -
D gene: -
CDR3 DNA: TGTGCCAGCAGCCCACGGCCCAACTTCTACGAGCAGTACTTC
CDR3 protein: CASSPRPNFYEQYF

J gene: TRBJ2-2
V gene: TRBV5-1
CDR3 length: 16
clone size: -
D gene: -
CDR3 DNA: TGCGCCAGCACCCTGGGGGGGGGCCAAAACACCGGGGAGCTGTTTTTT
CDR3 protein: CASTLGGGQNTGELFF

J gene: TRBJ1-1
V gene: TRBV27
CDR3 length: 14
clone size: -
D gene: -
CDR3 DNA: TGTGCCAGCATCAGCCTATTTAGAAACACTGAAGCTTTCTTT
CDR3 protein: CASISLFRNTEAFF

J gene: TRBJ1-5
V gene: TRBV4-2
CDR3 length: 15
clone size: -
D gene: -
CDR3 DNA: TGTGCCAGCAGCCGAGGATTGTACCGCAATCAGCCCCAGCATTTT
CDR3 protein: CASSRGLYRNQPQHF

J gene: TRBJ1-1
V gene: TRBV11-2
CDR3 length: 16
clone size: -
D gene: TRBD1
CDR3 DNA: TGTGCCAGCAGCTTAAAAACAGGGGGCATGAACACTGAAGCTTTCTTT
CDR3 protein: CASSLKTGGMNTEAFF

J gene: TRBJ1-1
V gene: TRBV11-2
CDR3 length: 12
clone size: -
D gene: -
CDR3 DNA: TGTGCCAGCAGCTTAACAGTCACTGAAGCTTTCTTT
CDR3 protein: CASSLTVTEAFF

J gene: TRBJ2-7
V gene: TRBV6-1
CDR3 length: 14
clone size: -
D gene: -
CDR3 DNA: TGTGCCAGCAGTGAACGTAGGTTCTCCCACGAGCAGTACTTC
CDR3 protein: CASSERRFSHEQYF

J gene: TRBJ2-5
V gene: TRBV28
CDR3 length: 14
clone size: -
D gene: TRBD1
CDR3 DNA: TGTGCCAGCAGATCGACAGGGGGAAGAGAGACCCAGTACTTC
CDR3 protein: CASRSTGGRETQYF

J gene: TRBJ1-4
V gene: TRBV7-9
CDR3 length: 15
clone size: once
D gene: -
CDR3 DNA: TGTGCCAGCAGCTCTTCCGGGACTCTCAATGAAAAACTGTTTTTT
CDR3 protein: CASSSSGTLNEKLFF

J gene: TRBJ2-7
V gene: TRBV6-5
CDR3 length: 14
clone size: -
D gene: TRBD2
CDR3 DNA: TGTGCCAGCACTCGGGGGGGCCGGAGCAACGAGCAGTACTTC
CDR3 protein: CASTRGGRSNEQYF

J gene: TRBJ2-1
V gene: TRBV7-8
CDR3 length: 13
clone size: once
D gene: TRBD1
CDR3 DNA: TGTGCCAGCAGCTATACAGGGGGAGATGAGCAGTTCTTC
CDR3 protein: CASSYTGGDEQFF

J gene: TRBJ1-5
V gene: TRBV7-8
CDR3 length: 14
clone size: -
D gene: TRBD1
CDR3 DNA: TGTGCCAGCAGCTCCGGGACAGGGGGCAAGCCCCAGCATTTT
CDR3 protein: CASSSGTGGKPQHF

J gene: TRBJ1-2
V gene: TRBV10-2
CDR3 length: 14
clone size: -
D gene: -
CDR3 DNA: TGCGCCAGCAGGGACCGCCAGGATGGCTATGGCTACACCTTC
CDR3 protein: CASRDRQDGYGYTF

J gene: TRBJ1-4
V gene: TRBV6-5
CDR3 length: 13
clone size: -
D gene: -
CDR3 DNA: TGTGCCAGCAGGGACATCAGGGACCAAAAACTGTTTTTT
CDR3 protein: CASRDIRDQKLFF

J gene: TRBJ1-6
V gene: TRBV30
CDR3 length: 13
clone size: -
D gene: TRBD1
CDR3 DNA: TGTGCCTGGGCCGGGACAGAGGGTTCACCCCTCCACTTT
CDR3 protein: CAWAGTEGSPLHF